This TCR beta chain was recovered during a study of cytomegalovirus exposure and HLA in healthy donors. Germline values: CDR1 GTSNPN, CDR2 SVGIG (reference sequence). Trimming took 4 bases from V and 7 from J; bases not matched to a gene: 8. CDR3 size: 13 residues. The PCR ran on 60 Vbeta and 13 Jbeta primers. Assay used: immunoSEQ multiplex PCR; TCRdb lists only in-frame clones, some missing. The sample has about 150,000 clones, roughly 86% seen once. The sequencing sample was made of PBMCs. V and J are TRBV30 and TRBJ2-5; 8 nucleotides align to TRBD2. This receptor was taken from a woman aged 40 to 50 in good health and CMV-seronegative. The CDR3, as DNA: TGTGCCTGGATCCCCGGGGGGGCGGTGACCCAGTACTTC. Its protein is CAWIPGGAVTQYF.